Shown below are 8 T cell receptor beta chains from a single sample sequenced in a study of blood T cells in healthy people across ages. Combining a sample-barcoded 5' primer with a J-beta primer mix, a second PCR ran for about 6 to 11 cycles. Via MiXCR, TCRdb re-called the 5' RACE reads, giving one row per CDR3 protein. This table has about 1,800,000 distinct CDR3 sequences, roughly 27% appearing once. Sequences were obtained from blood. These receptor sequences come from a woman aged 25 to 39 in good health.

There are a few counts of this clonotype. The chain carries TRBV20-1 and TRBJ2-3; D gene ambiguous. Trimming cost V 1 base and J 4 bases, with 9 bases left between them. Germline values: CDR1 DFQATT, CDR2 SNEGSKA (reference sequence). This CDR3 contains 13 residues. The CDR3 here is CSARVSGPDTQYF. The CDR3 DNA reads as TGCAGTGCTAGAGTATCAGGCCCAGATACGCAGTATTTT.

As concerns this clonotype: The junction departs from the called germline gene at one end, perhaps through a read error. The chain carries TRBV2 and TRBJ2-5; tentatively, D is TRBD2 (7 bases). Germline V gene sequence: CDR1 SNHLY, CDR2 FYNNEI. The CDR3 is 16 residues long. The CDR3 DNA is TGTGCCAGCAGACCATCGGGGGCGGGGGCTCAGGAGACCCTGTACTTC. As protein: CASRPSGAGAQETLYF.

This clonotype was seen a handful of times. The chain links TRBV7-2 to TRBJ2-5; 8 bases are shared with TRBD2. CDR1 is SGHTA and CDR2 is FQGNSA in the germline V gene. Trimming cost V 4 bases and J 2 bases; bases outside gene matches: 9. The CDR3 length is 16 residues. CDR3 DNA sequence: TGTGCCAGCAGCTCCTCCAGAATAGCGGGGCAAGAGACCCAGTACTTC. Translation: CASSSSRIAGQETQYF.

This clonotype appeared a few times. The chain combines TRBV3-1 with TRBJ2-3, with 10 bases aligning to TRBD1. The germline CDR1 and CDR2 sequences are LGHDT and YNNKEL (reference sequence). With 4 bases clipped from V and 4 bases from J, the junction kept 5 bases outside the gene matches. The length of the CDR3 is 15 residues. The DNA of the CDR3 is TGTGCCAGCAGCCTAGGGACAGGGGACGCAGATACGCAGTATTTT. Translated: CASSLGTGDADTQYF.

This clonotype was seen only once. The chain carries TRBV20-1 and TRBJ2-5, with 8 bases matching TRBD2. After removal of 3 bases from V and 11 bases from J, the junction contained 17 bases not matched to a gene. The CDR3 loop spans 15 amino acids. The germline gives CDR1 DFQATT, CDR2 SNEGSKA (reference sequence). CDR3 DNA sequence: TGCAGTGCTAGTTGGGCGGGAGGCCTTTGGAATGAGCAGTACTTC. Translated: CSASWAGGLWNEQYF.

This clonotype was seen a handful of times. A much larger clone differs by one base, so this may be a read error. The chain joins TRBV5-1 to TRBJ2-1; TRBD2 aligns across 11 bases. The CDR3 spans 16 residues. V lost 0 bases to trimming and J lost 9 bases; unmatched junction nucleotides: 8. The germline CDR1 and CDR2 sequences are SGHRS and YFSETQ. The CDR3, as DNA: TGCGCCAGCAGCTTGGTGACTAGCGGGGAGGGCAGTGAGCAGTTCTTC. This codes for CASSLVTSGEGSEQFF.

This clonotype occurred many times. V gene TRBV7-2 combines with J gene TRBJ2-5; D could derive from TRBD1 or TRBD2 (6 bases each). This CDR3 has 14 amino acids. Per germline, CDR1 SGHTA and CDR2 FQGNSA. Between the trimmed V and J ends, which lost 5 bases and 7 bases, there was a span of 17 bases. CDR3 sequence: CASSPVGGRGTQYF. The CDR3 nucleotides are TGTGCCAGCAGCCCGGTGGGGGGCAGGGGGACCCAGTACTTC.

The V gene is TRBV10-1, the J gene TRBJ2-2; TRBD1 or TRBD2 may be the D gene (6 bases each). The CDR3 is made up of 15 amino acids. The V and J ends lost 3 bases and 4 bases respectively, with 12 bases between them. Germline V gene data show CDR1 as WNHNN and CDR2 as SYGVQD (reference sequence). CDR3 coding DNA: TGCGCCAGCAGTGAAGGGGGGCGGATCACCGGGGAGCTGTTTTTT. This gives the protein CASSEGGRITGELFF.